The next 27 T cell receptor beta chains were all read from a single sample in a study of human T cells and chemical hapten exposure. The time point is: patch test 3, about 24 weeks after DPC sensitization. Treatment denoted: therapeutic diphenylcyclopropenone sensitization with weekly scalp DPC. TCRdb analysed the RACE reads with MiXCR anew, one entry per CDR3 protein. The profile covers 190,000 or so distinct CDR3 sequences, with around a quarter appearing a single time and 2% to 2.5% taken by the ten largest. Sequences were derived from whole blood, sampled in connection with sensitization to the hapten diphenylcyclopropenone (DPC). Every receptor here comes from a woman in her 40s with alopecia areata. Some clones in this sample may be carry-over from other donors' samples.

This clonotype appeared a few times. V is TRBV7-9 and J is TRBJ2-3; the D gene is possibly TRBD1 (6 bases). The germline V and J ends were trimmed by 5 bases and 0 bases, with 12 bases remaining between them. Germline assignment: CDR1 SEHNR and CDR2 FQNEAQ (reference sequence). This CDR3 has 15 residues. CDR3 bases: TGTGCCAGCAGCCCCGGGACACGTAGCACAGATACGCAGTATTTT. Encoded protein: CASSPGTRSTDTQYF.

This clonotype was seen more than once but under ten times. This sequence joins TRBV20-1 and TRBJ2-5; TRBD1 matches 8 bases. The CDR3 has 12 residues. CDR1 and CDR2 (germline): DFQATT, SNEGSKA (reference sequence). V shed 5 bases, J shed 4 bases, and the junction held 3 bases outside the gene matches. This CDR3 reads CSARQGRETQYF. CDR3 DNA: TGCAGTGCTCGACAGGGGAGAGAGACCCAGTACTTC.

V and J are TRBV12-3 or TRBV12-4 and TRBJ2-7; D may match TRBD1 or TRBD2 (5 bases each). The CDR3 is 15 residues long. Trimming took off 6 bases at V and 7 bases at J, with 22 bases between the two ends. CDR3 in amino acids: CASRGRDGRVGEQYF. CDR3 in DNA: TGTGCCAGCAGGGGTCGGGACGGGCGAGTGGGGGAGCAGTACTTC.

The CDR3 here is CASRTYKGSYNEQFF. In DNA form, the CDR3 reads TGTGCCAGCAGAACATACAAGGGGTCCTACAATGAGCAGTTCTTC. This chain connects TRBV6-2 or TRBV6-3 to TRBJ2-1; TRBD1 is a possible D gene (5 bases). V dropped 6 bases and J dropped 1 base, with 13 bases sitting between them. The CDR3 runs 15 residues. CDR1 MNHEY and CDR2 SVGEGT come from the germline V gene.

The rearrangement links TRBV29-1 to TRBJ2-5, with TRBD2 identical over 8 bases. This CDR3 has 12 residues. V shed 8 bases, J shed 3 bases, and the junction held 5 bases outside the gene matches. Germline V lookup: CDR1 SQVTM, CDR2 ANQGSEA. The CDR3 DNA reads as TGCAGCTCCTCACTAGCGGAAGAGACCCAGTACTTC. Protein product: CSSSLAEETQYF. Using reference TRBV29-1 and TRBJ2-5 for the parts outside the CDR3, the full variable domain is SAVISQKPSRDICQRGTSLTIQCQVDSQVTMMFWYRQQPGQSLTLIATANQGSEATYESGFVIDKFPISRPNLTFSTLTVSNMSPEDSSIYLCSSSLAEETQYFGPGTRLLVL.

This clonotype was seen at least ten times. The genes are TRBV9 and TRBJ2-5, with 7 bases fitting TRBD1. J gave up 4 bases and V 4 bases, and 13 bases lay outside the gene matches. This CDR3 region has 16 residues. Germline V gene sequence: CDR1 SGDLS, CDR2 YYNGEE. The CDR3 is CASSLPPDRSLETQYF. DNA for the CDR3: TGTGCCAGCAGCCTCCCTCCGGACAGGTCCCTAGAGACCCAGTACTTC.

This clonotype was seen only a few times. The J gene is TRBJ2-7, the V gene TRBV11-1, with a weak D call TRBD2 (6 bases). Trimming removed 3 bases at V and 6 bases at J, with 6 bases between. This CDR3 contains 11 residues. Germline V gives CDR1 SGHAT, CDR2 FQDESV (reference sequence). The CDR3 region has the DNA TGTGCCAGCAGCTTGGAGGGCGAGCAGTACTTC. Translation gives CASSLEGEQYF.

This clonotype was seen at least ten times. V and J are TRBV29-1 and TRBJ1-4, with D perhaps TRBD1 (6 bases). Germline-derived CDR1 and CDR2 are SQVTM and ANQGSEA. This CDR3 is 12 amino acids long. Trimming pared 4 bases from V and 8 bases from J, leaving 11 bases between. The CDR3 coding sequence is TGCAGCGTTGCAGGGGCGGAGGAAAAACTGTTTTTT. It encodes CSVAGAEEKLFF. The full variable domain, completed using reference TRBV29-1 and TRBJ1-4, is SAVISQKPSRDICQRGTSLTIQCQVDSQVTMMFWYRQQPGQSLTLIATANQGSEATYESGFVIDKFPISRPNLTFSTLTVSNMSPEDSSIYLCSVAGAEEKLFFGSGTQLSVL.

This clonotype was found a few times. The V call is TRBV15, the J call TRBJ1-1; a weak D match, TRBD1 (5 bases). Deletions cut 1 base from V and 6 bases from J, with 15 bases between. Germline CDR1 is LNHNV and CDR2 is YYDKDF (reference sequence). The CDR3 has 15 amino acids. The CDR3 sequence is CATSRGGWTDAEAFF. CDR3 in DNA: TGTGCCACCAGCAGAGGGGGGTGGACGGACGCTGAAGCTTTCTTT.

This clonotype occurred a few times. The V gene is TRBV6-5, the J gene TRBJ2-1, with TRBD2 identical over 8 bases. Germline V gives CDR1 MNHEY, CDR2 SVGAGI. With 3 bases clipped from V and 6 bases from J, the junction kept 10 bases outside the gene matches. The CDR3 is 16 residues long. This CDR3 reads CASSYSGKGRSNEQFF. CDR3 DNA: TGTGCCAGCAGTTATAGCGGGAAGGGTCGCTCCAATGAGCAGTTCTTC.

This clonotype was observed a handful of times. This chain links TRBV18 with TRBJ1-5, with 7 bases fitting TRBD1. The V and J ends lost 4 bases and 8 bases, in that order; junction bases with no gene match: 5. The CDR3 runs to 13 residues. The germline gives CDR1 KGHSH, CDR2 LQKENI. CDR3 nucleotide sequence: TGTGCCAGCTCACAGGGGGCACAGGAGCCCCAGCATTTT. Protein sequence: CASSQGAQEPQHF.

The rearrangement joins TRBV5-1 to TRBJ2-3, with 9 bases fitting TRBD2. V dropped 4 bases and J dropped 2; count of bases not matched to a gene: 8. Germline CDR1 is SGHRS and CDR2 is YFSETQ. The CDR3 has 16 residues. The CDR3 is CASSNPTSGNTDTQYF. CDR3 in DNA: TGCGCCAGCAGCAATCCGACTAGCGGAAACACAGATACGCAGTATTTT.

The chain employs TRBV21-1 and TRBJ2-7; the table's TRBD1 call for D was not verified on the DNA. TRBV21-1 constitutes a pseudogene. CDR3 length equals 17 residues. CDR3 coding DNA: TGTGCCAGCAGCAAAGGAAAGAAGTACCCCCCATCCTACGAGCAGTACTTC. This sequence encodes CASSKGKKYPPSYEQYF.

The rearrangement uses TRBV24-1 and TRBJ2-3; 10 nucleotides agree with TRBD1. V shed 3 bases and J 3 bases; nucleotides not matched to a gene: 2. CDR1 KGHDR and CDR2 SFDVKD come from the germline V gene. The CDR3 totals 15 residues. The CDR3 DNA is TGTGCCACCAGTGATCCGGGACAGGGGACAGATACGCAGTATTTT. This codes for CATSDPGQGTDTQYF.

This clonotype was picked up a small number of times. CDR3 in amino acids: CASSSPGKDYEQYF. In DNA form, the CDR3 reads TGTGCCAGCAGCTCCCCGGGTAAAGACTACGAGCAGTACTTC. The rearrangement uses TRBV11-3 and TRBJ2-7; D remains ambiguous. Germline loops: CDR1 SGHNT, CDR2 YENEEA. Trimming stripped 4 bases from V and 3 bases from J, with 13 bases between. The CDR3 is 14 amino acids.

The chain joins TRBV4-3 to TRBJ1-3; D is possibly TRBD1 (5 bases). The germline V and J ends were trimmed by 0 bases and 0 bases, with 12 bases remaining between them. The CDR3 totals 17 residues. Germline CDR1 is LGHNA and CDR2 is YSLEER. The CDR3 coding sequence is TGCGCCAGCAGCCAAGATAGATCAGGGCGCTCTGGAAACACCATATATTTT. It encodes CASSQDRSGRSGNTIYF.

This clonotype was counted only a few times. The CDR3 nucleotides are TGTGCCAGCGGAGCAGATACGCAGTATTTT. Protein sequence: CASGADTQYF. The rearrangement links TRBV6-5 to TRBJ2-3; D gene uncertain. Germline CDR1 reads MNHEY; CDR2 reads SVGAGI. Trimming shortened V by 8 bases and J by 4 bases, and 4 bases separated the two germline ends. The CDR3 has 10 amino acids.

This clonotype showed up many times. The chain employs TRBV28 and TRBJ1-1; D possibly corresponds to TRBD1 (6 bases). CDR1 and CDR2 from the germline V gene are MDHEN and SYDVKM. Trimming took off 6 bases at V and 1 base at J, with 12 bases between the two ends. The CDR3 length is 14 residues. As DNA, the CDR3 is TGTGCCAGCAGCTCCGGACAGTCGAACACTGAAGCTTTCTTT. It specifies CASSSGQSNTEAFF.

In this sample, this clonotype turned up a few times. The genes are TRBV6-2 or TRBV6-3 and TRBJ1-2; D unresolved. The CDR3 covers 12 residues. The V gene's germline CDR1 is MNHEY and CDR2 SVGEGT. The ends were cut back, 7 bases at V and 8 bases at J, with 14 bases in the middle. This CDR3 reads CASKNEGGGYTF. As DNA, the CDR3 is TGTGCCAGCAAGAATGAAGGTGGCGGCTACACCTTC.

V and J are TRBV5-1 and TRBJ1-5; D may be TRBD1 (6 bases). V was pared by 0 bases and J by 7 bases, with 11 bases between. Looked up from germline, CDR1 is SGHRS and CDR2 is YFSETQ. The CDR3 loop spans 14 amino acids. The CDR3 loop is CASSLAGAGQPQHF. CDR3 DNA: TGCGCCAGCAGCTTGGCAGGGGCGGGCCAGCCCCAGCATTTT.

The rearrangement joins TRBV6-5 to TRBJ2-1; 11 positions match TRBD1. Germline V gene sequence: CDR1 MNHEY, CDR2 SVGAGI. The CDR3 spans 15 residues. The ends lost 2 bases at V and 8 bases at J; junction bases unmatched: 5. Here the CDR3 reads CASSYRWTGGDEQFF. The CDR3 DNA is TGTGCCAGCAGTTACCGATGGACAGGGGGCGATGAGCAGTTCTTC.

V usage is TRBV6-2 or TRBV6-3 and J usage is TRBJ2-3; TRBD2 agrees at 11 bases. J gave up 2 bases and V 5 bases, and 3 bases lay outside the gene matches. CDR3 length equals 15 residues. CDR1 is MNHEY, CDR2 SVGEGT, per germline. The DNA for the CDR3 is TGTGCCAGCAGTGGGACTAGCGGTTACACAGATACGCAGTATTTT. This codes for CASSGTSGYTDTQYF.

This clonotype occurred a few times. The V and J genes are TRBV29-1 and TRBJ2-3, with D unresolved. V was pared by 3 bases and J by 6 bases, with 10 bases between. The CDR3 consists of 12 residues. CDR1 SQVTM and CDR2 ANQGSEA come from the germline V gene. The CDR3 loop is CSVEPGPDTQYF. In nucleotides, the CDR3 is TGCAGCGTTGAGCCAGGCCCCGATACGCAGTATTTT.

The sample holds a few counts of this clonotype. The V gene is TRBV29-1, the J gene TRBJ2-3; 7 positions agree with TRBD2. The CDR3 is made up of 14 amino acids. With 6 bases clipped from V and 3 bases from J, the junction kept 9 bases outside the gene matches. CDR1 is SQVTM and CDR2 is ANQGSEA in the germline V gene. CDR3: CSVADDGGTDTQYF. The CDR3, as DNA: TGCAGCGTCGCCGATGACGGGGGGACAGATACGCAGTATTTT.

Only a few counts were recorded for this clonotype. The chain couples TRBV7-9 to TRBJ2-7, with 10 bases identical to TRBD2. The germline V gene encodes CDR1 SEHNR and CDR2 FQNEAQ (reference sequence). The CDR3 length is 15 residues. Germline trimming cut 2 bases from V and 7 bases from J; bases unmatched to any gene: 8. CDR3 DNA sequence: TGTGCCAGCAGCTTACAGGCTAGCGGGAGAGGAGAGCAGTACTTC. It is translated as CASSLQASGRGEQYF.

There are a few counts of this clonotype. The chain combines TRBV20-1 with TRBJ1-2; a possible D gene is TRBD1 (6 bases). CDR3 size: 13 residues. V was shortened by 5 bases and J by 0 bases, with 10 bases between the two germline ends. CDR1 DFQATT and CDR2 SNEGSKA come from the germline V gene (reference sequence). DNA of the CDR3: TGCAGTGCTCAGGACAGAACTAACTATGGCTACACCTTC. Translated, it gives CSAQDRTNYGYTF.

This clonotype was found a few times. The gene calls are TRBV9 and TRBJ2-1; D call uncertain. Trimming removed 4 bases from V and 7 bases from J, with 12 bases in between. This CDR3 has 13 amino acids. Germline loops: CDR1 SGDLS, CDR2 YYNGEE. CDR3 DNA sequence: TGTGCCAGCAGCCCCTATTCTGGGAATGAGCAGTTCTTC. Encoded protein: CASSPYSGNEQFF.